This T cell receptor (beta chain) comes out of a study of blood T cell repertoires in COVID-19. Profiling relied on immunoSEQ multiplex PCR, and the TCRdb table lists in-frame clones only, not all of them. Here the sample spans roughly 93,000 clones, 75% to 90% being singletons. CDR3 length equals 13 residues. Trimming left V 7 bases short and J 7 bases short, with 14 bases between. Germline CDR1 and CDR2: SGHVS and FQNEAQ. The sequence came from a human donor in a cohort sampled during active COVID-19. Sequenced sample: peripheral blood. J is TRBJ2-1 and V is TRBV7-8; maybe TRBD1 (6 bases). CDR3 in amino acids: CASMDTGTNEQFF. The CDR3 nucleotides are TGTGCCAGCATGGACACAGGGACGAATGAGCAGTTCTTC.